This entry concerns a single TCR beta chain. Its antigen is not known. Other DNA sequences in this sample translate to the same CDR3. This entry comes from a study of shared clonotypes between healthy human individuals. Overall study: Each donor had three CD4 naive, three CD4 memory, two CD8 naive and one CD8 memory plate. Study-level points and caveats: Clonotypes shared by all four sorted-subset donors had higher generation probabilities than non-shared clonotypes. Among donors, the sharing of clonotypes was expected to be influenced by sequencing depth.

Those who donated, Caucasian adults without exception, all lived in Nashville, Tennessee. CDR1 is MNHNS, CDR2 SASEGT, per germline. Germline trimming cut 9 bases from V and 3 bases from J; bases unmatched to any gene: 5. CDR3 length: 13 amino acids. The table came from immunoSEQ multiplex PCR; TCRdb's copy has only in-frame clones and leaves some out. Of approximately 2,000,000 clones in the sample, under 95% are singletons; the top ten hold approximately 0.41%. The source material was naive CD4+ T cells from PBMCs. Subset given: CD45RA+ positively selected. This clonotype was obtained from a man between 18 and 35 years old in good health. Some clones in this sample may be carry-over from other donors' samples. This sequence joins TRBV6-1 and TRBJ2-7, with 10 nucleotides matching TRBD2. The CDR3 nucleotides read TGTGCCAGTAGGACTAGCGGAGGCTACGAGCAGTACTTC. Amino acids: CASRTSGGYEQYF.